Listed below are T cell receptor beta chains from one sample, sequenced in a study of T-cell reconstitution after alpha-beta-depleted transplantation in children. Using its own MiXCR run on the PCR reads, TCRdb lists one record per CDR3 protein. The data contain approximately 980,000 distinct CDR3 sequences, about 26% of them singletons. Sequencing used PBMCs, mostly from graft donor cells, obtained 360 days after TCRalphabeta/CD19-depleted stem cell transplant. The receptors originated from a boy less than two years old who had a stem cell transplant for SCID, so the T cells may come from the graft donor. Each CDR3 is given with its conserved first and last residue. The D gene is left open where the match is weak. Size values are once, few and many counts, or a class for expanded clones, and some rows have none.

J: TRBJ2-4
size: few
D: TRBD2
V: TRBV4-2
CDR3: CASSQELLVLAGMKLAKNIQYF
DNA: TGTGCCAGCAGCCAAGAGCTATTGGTCCTAGCGGGGATGAAGTTAGCCAAAAACATTCAGTACTTC

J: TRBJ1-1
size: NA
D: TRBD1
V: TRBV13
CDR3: CASRPPGTGGTEAFF
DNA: TGTGCCAGCAGACCACCCGGGACAGGGGGGACTGAAGCTTTCTTT

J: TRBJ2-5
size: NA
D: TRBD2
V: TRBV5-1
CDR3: CASRGRGGPEETQYF
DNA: TGCGCCAGCAGGGGTCGGGGGGGCCCCGAAGAGACCCAGTACTTC

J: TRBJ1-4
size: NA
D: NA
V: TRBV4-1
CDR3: CASSEAQQGLEKLFF
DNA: TGCGCCAGCAGCGAAGCGCAACAAGGTCTTGAAAAACTGTTTTTT

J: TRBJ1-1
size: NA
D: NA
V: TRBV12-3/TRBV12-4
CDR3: CASSLIQFEAFF
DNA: TGTGCCAGCAGCCTGATCCAATTTGAAGCTTTCTTT

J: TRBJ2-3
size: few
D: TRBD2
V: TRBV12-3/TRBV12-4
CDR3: CASSLGRGGSTDTQYF
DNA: TGTGCCAGCAGTTTGGGCCGGGGGGGTAGCACAGATACGCAGTATTTT

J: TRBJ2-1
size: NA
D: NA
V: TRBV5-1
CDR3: CASSLASLTVSSYNEQFF
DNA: TGCGCCAGCAGCTTGGCCTCACTCACCGTCAGCTCCTACAATGAGCAGTTCTTC

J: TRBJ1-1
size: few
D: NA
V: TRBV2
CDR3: CASGREMGTEAFF
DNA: TGTGCCAGCGGGAGGGAGATGGGGACTGAAGCTTTCTTT

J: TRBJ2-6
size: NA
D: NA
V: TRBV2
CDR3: CASRPTIFSGANVLTF
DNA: TGTGCCAGCAGGCCGACGATTTTCTCTGGGGCCAACGTCCTGACTTTC

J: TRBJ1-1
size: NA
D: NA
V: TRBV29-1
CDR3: CSVVGVGEAFF
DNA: TGCAGCGTTGTAGGGGTGGGTGAAGCTTTCTTT

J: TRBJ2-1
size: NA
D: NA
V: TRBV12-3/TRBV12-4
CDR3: CASSLRPEAYEQFF
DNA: TGTGCCAGCAGTTTACGACCCGAGGCCTATGAGCAGTTCTTC

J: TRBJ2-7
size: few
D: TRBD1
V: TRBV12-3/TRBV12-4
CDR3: CASSPYFTGGYEQYF
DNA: TGTGCCAGCAGTCCCTATTTTACAGGGGGATACGAGCAGTACTTC

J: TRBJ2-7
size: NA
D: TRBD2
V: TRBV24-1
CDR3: CATSEQGTSGDYEQYF
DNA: TGTGCCACCAGTGAACAAGGGACTAGCGGGGACTACGAGCAGTACTTC

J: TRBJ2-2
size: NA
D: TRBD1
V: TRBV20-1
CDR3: CSASGTGVVTGELFF
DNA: TGCAGTGCTTCCGGGACAGGGGTGGTCACCGGGGAGCTGTTTTTT

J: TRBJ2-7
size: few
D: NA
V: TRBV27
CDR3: CASSWTRGYEQYF
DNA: TGTGCCAGCAGTTGGACCAGGGGCTACGAGCAGTACTTC

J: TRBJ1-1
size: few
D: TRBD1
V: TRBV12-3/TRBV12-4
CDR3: CASSFFRTGVPFF
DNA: TGTGCCAGCAGTTTTTTTAGGACAGGCGTCCCTTTCTTT

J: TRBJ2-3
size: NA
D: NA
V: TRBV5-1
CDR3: CASSAGFTDTQYF
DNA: TGCGCCAGCAGCGCAGGCTTCACAGATACGCAGTATTTT

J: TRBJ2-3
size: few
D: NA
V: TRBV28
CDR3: CASSRNGGTDTDTQYF
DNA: TGTGCCAGCAGTCGAAACGGGGGGACAGACACAGATACGCAGTATTTT

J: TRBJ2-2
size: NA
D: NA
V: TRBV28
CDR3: CASSTGLFQWRELFF
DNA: TGTGCCAGCAGTACGGGGCTCTTTCAATGGAGGGAGCTGTTTTTT

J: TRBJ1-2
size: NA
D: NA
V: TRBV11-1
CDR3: CASSQDTNLHGYTF
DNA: TGTGCCAGCAGCCAAGACACGAACCTTCATGGCTACACCTTC

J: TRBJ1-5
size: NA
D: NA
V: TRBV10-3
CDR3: CATRPGPDQPQHF
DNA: TGTGCCACCCGACCAGGGCCCGATCAGCCCCAGCATTTT

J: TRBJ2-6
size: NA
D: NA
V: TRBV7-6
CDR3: CASSLVGRGLSGANVLTF
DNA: TGTGCCAGCAGCTTAGTTGGCAGGGGCCTCTCTGGGGCCAACGTCCTGACTTTC

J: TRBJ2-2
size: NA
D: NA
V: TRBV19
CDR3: CASSMGRVISGDTGELFF
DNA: TGTGCCAGTAGTATGGGCAGGGTTATATCGGGTGACACCGGGGAGCTGTTTTTT

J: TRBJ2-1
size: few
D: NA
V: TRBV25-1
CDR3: CASSPGSKGYNEQFF
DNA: TGTGCCAGCAGTCCCGGGAGTAAAGGCTACAATGAGCAGTTCTTC

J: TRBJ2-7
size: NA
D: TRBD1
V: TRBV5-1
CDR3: CASSFGQGALYEQYF
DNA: TGCGCCAGCAGCTTTGGACAGGGGGCCCTCTACGAGCAGTACTTC

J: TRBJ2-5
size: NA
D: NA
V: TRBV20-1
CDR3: CSALVQGEETQYF
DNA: TGCAGTGCCCTAGTCCAGGGAGAAGAGACCCAGTACTTC

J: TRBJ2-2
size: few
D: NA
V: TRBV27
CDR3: CASGPRTGELFF
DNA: TGTGCCAGCGGCCCACGAACCGGGGAGCTGTTTTTT

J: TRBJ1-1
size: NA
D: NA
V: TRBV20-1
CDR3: CSARDHLNTEAFF
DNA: TGCAGTGCTAGAGACCACCTAAACACTGAAGCTTTCTTT

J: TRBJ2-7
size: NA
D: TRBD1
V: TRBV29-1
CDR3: CSVATGTGSYEQYF
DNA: TGCAGCGTAGCGACCGGGACAGGGTCCTACGAGCAGTACTTC

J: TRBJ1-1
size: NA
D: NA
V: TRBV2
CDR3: CASSPWRANTEAFF
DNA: TGTGCCAGCAGTCCATGGAGGGCGAACACTGAAGCTTTCTTT

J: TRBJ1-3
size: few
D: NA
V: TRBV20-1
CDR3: CSARDEGNTIYF
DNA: TGCAGTGCTAGAGATGAGGGAAACACCATATATTTT

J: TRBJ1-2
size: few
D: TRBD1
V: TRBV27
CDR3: CASSFDRGLGYGYTF
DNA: TGTGCCAGCAGTTTCGACAGGGGGCTGGGCTATGGCTACACCTTC

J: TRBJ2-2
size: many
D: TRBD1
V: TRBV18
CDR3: CASSRRTGSNTGELFF
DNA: TGTGCCAGCTCCCGAAGGACAGGCTCCAACACCGGGGAGCTGTTTTTT

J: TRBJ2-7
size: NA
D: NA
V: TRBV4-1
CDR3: CASSPLTGSNEQYF
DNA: TGCGCCAGCAGCCCCCTGACAGGTAGCAACGAGCAGTACTTC

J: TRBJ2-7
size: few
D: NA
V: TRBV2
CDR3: CASSEAGGWYEQYF
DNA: TGTGCCAGCAGTGAAGCGGGCGGCTGGTACGAGCAGTACTTC

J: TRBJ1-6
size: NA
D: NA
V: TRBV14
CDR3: CASSPRAGNSPLHF
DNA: TGTGCCAGCAGCCCTCGCGCGGGTAATTCACCCCTCCACTTT

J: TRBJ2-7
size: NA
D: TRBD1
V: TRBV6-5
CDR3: CASSSWTGKGSYEQYF
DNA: TGTGCCAGCAGTTCCTGGACAGGGAAGGGGTCCTACGAGCAGTACTTC

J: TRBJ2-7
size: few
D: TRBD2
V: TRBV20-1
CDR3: CSARLRGASYEQYF
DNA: TGCAGTGCTAGGCTGCGGGGGGCCTCCTACGAGCAGTACTTC

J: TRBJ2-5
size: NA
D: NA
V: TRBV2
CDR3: CASSTESSIQETQYF
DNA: TGTGCCAGCAGCACAGAAAGTTCAATCCAAGAGACCCAGTACTTC

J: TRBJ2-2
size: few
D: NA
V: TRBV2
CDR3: CARGGTAFTGELFF
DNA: TGTGCACGCGGCGGGACAGCTTTCACCGGGGAGCTGTTTTTT

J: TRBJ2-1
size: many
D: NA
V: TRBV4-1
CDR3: CASSQTGYNEQFF
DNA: TGCGCCAGCAGCCAAACCGGTTACAATGAGCAGTTCTTC

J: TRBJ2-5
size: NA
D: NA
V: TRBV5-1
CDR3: CASSLKRRAAGETQYF
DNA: TGCGCCAGCAGCTTAAAGCGCCGGGCCGCGGGGGAGACCCAGTACTTC

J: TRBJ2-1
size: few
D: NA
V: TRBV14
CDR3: CASSHDRVVGSEQFF
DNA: TGTGCCAGCAGCCATGATCGAGTGGTAGGAAGTGAGCAGTTCTTC

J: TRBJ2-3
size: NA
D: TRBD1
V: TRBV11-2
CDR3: CASSLGGRRQGDTDTQYF
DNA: TGTGCCAGCAGCTTAGGGGGCCGAAGACAGGGTGACACAGATACGCAGTATTTT

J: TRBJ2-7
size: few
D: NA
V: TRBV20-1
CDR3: CSASYSVAYEQYF
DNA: TGCAGTGCTAGTTACAGCGTGGCCTACGAGCAGTACTTC

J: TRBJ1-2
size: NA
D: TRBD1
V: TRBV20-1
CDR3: CSARADRVGGGYTF
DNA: TGCAGTGCTAGAGCGGACAGGGTAGGGGGCGGCTACACCTTC